Only a few counts were recorded for the clone carrying this T cell receptor (beta chain). Its specificity is unknown. These data originate in a study of shared clonotypes between healthy human individuals. Study results and caveats: Deeper or shallower sequencing was expected to change how clonotypes are shared among donors.

Genomic DNA (from each subset) was split evenly across several immunoSEQ plates. Sequencing used immunoSEQ multiplex PCR; TCRdb keeps in-frame clones, though not all of them. The sample shows more than 2,000,000 clones, 93% of them seen only once. The length of the CDR3 is 13 residues. Trimming cost V 7 bases and J 4 bases, with 13 bases left between them. CDR1 is MDHEN, CDR2 SYDVKM, per germline. Only Caucasian adults living in Nashville, Tennessee served as donors. V is TRBV28 and J is TRBJ1-2; D is undetermined. The TCR comes from a man aged 18 to 29 in good health. Some clones in this sample may be carry-over from other donors' samples. The source material was naive CD4+ T cells from PBMCs. Described subset: CD45RA+ positively selected. CDR3 in DNA: TGTGCCAGCACCAGAACACCCGGCTATGGCTACACCTTC. Translation gives CASTRTPGYGYTF.